This TCR beta chain is from a study of cytomegalovirus exposure and HLA in healthy donors. Whole-study context: A prior analysis found roughly 100 million unique TCR beta sequences from 170 million or so T cells. Study-level points and caveats: Being productive about 90% or about 30% of the time was typical of most TCR beta V segments in an earlier analysis. Several of the most significant clusters appeared linked to common viral pathogens, based on a later analysis.

Notes on this clone: As yet, its antigen is unknown.

The PCR had 60 Vbeta and 13 Jbeta primers. The method was immunoSEQ multiplex PCR; TCRdb's version includes in-frame clones alone and lacks a portion of them. This listing includes over 120,000 clones. The V and J ends lost 5 bases and 2 bases, in that order; junction bases with no gene match: 14. The CDR3 has 17 amino acids. Germline V CDR1 and CDR2: GTSNPN, SVGIG (reference sequence). The chain joins TRBV30 to TRBJ2-3; 9 bases agree with TRBD2. The material sequenced was PBMCs. The receptor was isolated from a male donor in good health and CMV-seronegative. In DNA, the CDR3 is TGTGCCTGGCTGACTAGCGGAGGATCATTGCCCACAGATACGCAGTATTTT. Translation gives CAWLTSGGSLPTDTQYF. The complete variable domain, with remaining parts taken from reference TRBV30 and TRBJ2-3, reads SQTIHQWPATLVQPVGSPLSLECTVEGTSNPNLYWYRQAAGRGLQLLFYSVGIGQISSEVPQNLSASRPQDRQFILSSKKLLLSDSGFYLCAWLTSGGSLPTDTQYFGPGTRLTVL.